Detailed here is one TCR beta chain. Its cognate antigen is unknown. PCR was performed using 60 Vbeta and 13 Jbeta primers. Sequenced by immunoSEQ multiplex PCR; TCRdb stores in-frame clones only, minus some. The table shows more than 55,000 clones, with around 83% occurring only once. There are 18 residues in the CDR3. CDR1 and CDR2 (germline): LGHNA, YSLEER. The V end was cut by 0 bases, the J end by 2 bases, with 16 bases between. These data originate in a study of cytomegalovirus exposure and HLA in healthy donors. Whole-study findings and limits: Sequencing artifact likely explains a cluster of highly shared sequence variants.

This clonotype was sampled from a man aged 25-45 years in good health and CMV-seronegative. The J gene is TRBJ2-2, the V gene TRBV4-3; a possible D gene is TRBD1 (6 bases). Sequencing was carried out using PBMCs. The CDR3 DNA reads TGCGCCAGCAGCCAAGAAACAGGGTCGGTGAAAAACACCGGGGAGCTGTTTTTT. This translates into CASSQETGSVKNTGELFF.